These T cell receptor beta chains were read from a single sample in a study of blood T cell repertoires in COVID-19. Libraries were prepared by immunoSEQ multiplex PCR; TCRdb keeps only in-frame clonotypes and omits some of them. The sample shows 60,000 to 75,000 clones, 88% of them seen only once. Sequenced material: peripheral blood. These TCRs come from a human donor in a cohort sampled during active COVID-19. Both conserved end residues are part of each CDR3. D genes are given only for firm matches. Part of the rows lack a size; the others show once, few, many or a class for expanded clones.

TRBV19,TRBJ1-2,-,TRBD1,CASTIDRDAGYTF,TGTGCCAGTACCATAGACAGGGATGCTGGCTACACCTTC
TRBV12-5,TRBJ2-6,few,TRBD1,CASGFRDRPFSGANVLTF,TGTGCTAGTGGTTTCCGGGACAGACCTTTCTCTGGGGCCAACGTCCTGACTTTC
TRBV5-5,TRBJ1-2,-,TRBD1,CASSPTGVYGYTF,TGTGCCAGCAGTCCTACAGGGGTATATGGCTACACCTTC
TRBV25-1,TRBJ1-4,-,-,CASSELRGGGYEKLFF,TGTGCCAGCAGTGAATTACGGGGGGGAGGGTATGAAAAACTGTTTTTT
TRBV19,TRBJ2-1,-,TRBD2,CASRVAGISYNEQFF,TGTGCCAGTAGGGTAGCGGGGATCTCCTACAATGAGCAGTTCTTC
TRBV7-9,TRBJ2-1,-,TRBD2,CASSKRASGSDEQFF,TGTGCCAGCAGCAAGCGGGCTAGCGGGAGCGATGAGCAGTTCTTC
TRBV7-6,TRBJ1-5,-,TRBD1,CASSSGQGGQPQHF,TGTGCCAGCAGCTCGGGACAGGGGGGACAGCCCCAGCATTTT
TRBV19,TRBJ1-2,once,-,CASTPTGYGYTF,TGTGCCAGTACTCCGACGGGGTATGGCTACACCTTC
TRBV5-4,TRBJ1-2,few,TRBD1,CASSLTKTGGYGYTF,TGTGCCAGCAGCTTGACTAAGACAGGGGGGTATGGCTACACCTTC
TRBV10-1,TRBJ2-1,few,-,CASGREAPYNEQFF,TGCGCCAGCGGAAGGGAGGCCCCCTACAATGAGCAGTTCTTC
TRBV27,TRBJ2-1,few,TRBD2,CASTQGGRGDEQFF,TGTGCCAGCACCCAGGGCGGGAGAGGTGATGAGCAGTTCTTC
TRBV5-8,TRBJ2-1,-,-,CASRFGDNEQFF,TGTGCCAGCAGATTTGGAGACAATGAGCAGTTCTTC
TRBV23-1,TRBJ1-6,-,-,CASSQSSARPNSPLHF,TGCGCCAGCAGTCAATCTTCGGCCAGGCCCAACTCACCCCTCCACTTT